The 32 T cell receptor beta chains given below trace back to one sample, sequenced in a study of PD-L1 blockade in urothelial cancer. Using immunoSEQ multiplex PCR, the repertoire was profiled, and TCRdb retains in-frame clones only, with some absent. The sample holds about 100,000 clones, 91% seen once. The sequences come from PBMCs, collected around atezolizumab (anti-PD-L1) treatment. These receptors originate from a woman aged 80 or older with urothelial cancer.

The J gene is TRBJ1-5, the V gene TRBV7-6; D is undetermined. From germline, CDR1 is SGHVS and CDR2 FNYEAQ. This CDR3 is built from 14 residues. Trimming cost V 5 bases and J 2 bases, with 10 bases left between them. In nucleotides, the CDR3 is TGTGCCAGCAGCCTCTACCCCGGCAATCAGCCCCAGCATTTT. Translating gives CASSLYPGNQPQHF.

This sequence joins TRBV11-3 and TRBJ2-1, with a possible D match to TRBD2 (5 bases). Germline V gene sequence: CDR1 SGHNT, CDR2 YENEEA. The CDR3 covers 15 residues. Trimming removed 5 bases at V and 9 bases at J, with 20 bases between. The CDR3 region has the DNA TGTGCCAGCAGCATCAGAGGACGGGGAACTGTTGAGCAGTTCTTC. Protein: CASSIRGRGTVEQFF.

The chain employs TRBV15 and TRBJ1-3; the D is unclear. This CDR3 has 14 residues. The V and J ends lost 3 bases and 3 bases respectively, with 9 bases between them. Germline CDR1 and CDR2: LNHNV and YYDKDF (reference sequence). CDR3 residues: CATSSFTGGNTIYF. The CDR3 DNA follows: TGTGCCACCAGCAGCTTTACCGGTGGAAACACCATATATTTT.

This chain uses TRBV18 with TRBJ2-2; D is possibly TRBD1 (6 bases). Germline V lookup: CDR1 KGHSH, CDR2 LQKENI. Trimming took off 5 bases at V and 1 base at J, with 17 bases between the two ends. CDR3 length: 17 amino acids. CDR3 sequence: CASSSVRTAGNTGELFF. For the CDR3, the DNA is TGTGCCAGCTCATCAGTGAGGACAGCTGGGAACACCGGGGAGCTGTTTTTT.

The chain is built from TRBV6-5 and TRBJ2-7; TRBD2 agrees at 10 bases. This CDR3 region has 14 residues. V gave up 2 bases and J gave up 6 bases; unmatched junction bases: 4. Germline values: CDR1 MNHEY, CDR2 SVGAGI. The CDR3 region has the DNA TGTGCCAGCAGTTACCAGCGGGAGGGGGGCGAGCAGTACTTC. It translates to CASSYQREGGEQYF.

The rearrangement uses TRBV4-1 and TRBJ2-1; 9 bases agree with TRBD1. Germline values: CDR1 MGHRA, CDR2 YSYEKL. The CDR3 runs to 16 residues. Trimming took 2 bases from V and 8 from J; bases not matched to a gene: 10. The DNA for the CDR3 is TGCGCCAGCAGCCAACTTGGACAGGGGTTTATAGATGAGCAGTTCTTC. It specifies CASSQLGQGFIDEQFF.

This chain joins TRBV19 and TRBJ1-1; no definite D call. The ends were cut back, 7 bases at V and 5 bases at J, with 11 bases in the middle. The CDR3 is 12 residues long. The V gene's germline CDR1 is LNHDA and CDR2 SQIVND (reference sequence). The CDR3 bases are TGTGCCAGTAATTCGGGTCTGACTGAAGCTTTCTTT. Protein: CASNSGLTEAFF.

The chain couples TRBV19 to TRBJ1-2, with 9 bases aligning to TRBD1. CDR3 size: 13 residues. Germline V gene lookup returns CDR1 LNHDA and CDR2 SQIVND (reference sequence). Trimming at V came to 3 bases and at J to 7 bases, leaving 3 bases not matched to a gene. The CDR3 nucleotides are TGTGCCAGTAGTATGGGACAGGGCGGTGGCTACACCTTC. This sequence encodes CASSMGQGGGYTF.

This clone occurred once. The gene calls are TRBV15 and TRBJ2-6, with D perhaps matching TRBD2 (7 bases). This CDR3 comprises 20 residues. Germline V gene data show CDR1 as LNHNV and CDR2 as YYDKDF (reference sequence). The V end lost 0 bases, the J end lost 0 bases, and 18 bases lay between the germline ends. DNA for the CDR3: TGTGCCACCAGCAGAGATGGAACAGGGAGGGACTCCTCTGGGGCCAACGTCCTGACTTTC. As protein: CATSRDGTGRDSSGANVLTF.

The CDR3 loop is CASSWDSYEQYF. As DNA, the CDR3 is TGTGCCAGCAGCTGGGACAGCTACGAGCAGTACTTC. The chain links TRBV11-3 to TRBJ2-7; 7 bases align to TRBD1. V gave up 4 bases and J gave up 3 bases; unmatched junction bases: 0. The CDR3 consists of 12 residues. Per germline, CDR1 SGHNT and CDR2 YENEEA.

The V call is TRBV28, the J call TRBJ2-3; 9 nucleotides agree with TRBD2. This CDR3 region has 15 residues. The trim removed 5 bases at V and 3 bases at J, leaving 6 bases unmatched. Germline V gene lookup returns CDR1 MDHEN and CDR2 SYDVKM. CDR3 DNA sequence: TGTGCCAGCAGTACCCCCCTAGCGGGGACAGATACGCAGTATTTT. Its translation: CASSTPLAGTDTQYF.

On this clone itself: The identical CDR3 is also encoded by other nucleotide sequences in the sample. The rearrangement uses TRBV5-1 and TRBJ2-3; the match to TRBD2 covers 10 bases. Germline CDR1 is SGHRS and CDR2 is YFSETQ. V lost 0 bases, J lost 5 bases, and 0 bases stayed unmatched. The CDR3 has 14 amino acids. DNA for the CDR3: TGCGCCAGCAGCTTGGGACTAGCGGGAGATACGCAGTATTTT. Translation: CASSLGLAGDTQYF.

This clone came up once. Written as DNA, the CDR3 is TGTGCCAGCAGTACAGGGTCCTCTGGGGCCAACGTCCTGACTTTC. Its protein is CASSTGSSGANVLTF. V and J are TRBV28 and TRBJ2-6; TRBD1 is a possible D gene (6 bases). Trimming cost V 5 bases and J 0 bases, with 8 bases left between them. This CDR3 comprises 15 residues. From germline, CDR1 is MDHEN and CDR2 SYDVKM.

The CDR3 region has the DNA TGTGCCAGCAGCTTAGAGTCAGACAGGGACGAGCAGTACTTC. Protein product: CASSLESDRDEQYF. The chain combines TRBV7-6 with TRBJ2-7; 7 positions agree with TRBD1. This CDR3 is built from 14 residues. After removal of 1 base from V and 5 bases from J, the junction contained 5 bases not matched to a gene. The germline gives CDR1 SGHVS, CDR2 FNYEAQ. The full variable domain, in which reference TRBV7-6 and TRBJ2-7 provide the parts outside the CDR3, is GAGVSQSPRYKVTKRGQDVALRCDPISGHVSLYWYRQALGQGPEFLTYFNYEAQQDKSGLPNDRFSAERPEGSISTLTIQRTEQRDSAMYRCASSLESDRDEQYFGPGTRLTVT.

The V gene is TRBV29-1, the J gene TRBJ2-7, with TRBD2 matching 8 bases. The CDR3 runs to 15 residues. Germline values: CDR1 SQVTM, CDR2 ANQGSEA. The V gene end was trimmed by 5 bases and the J gene end by 2 bases; junction bases not matched to a gene: 11. CDR3 DNA sequence: TGCAGCGTTCAAAAGGGTAGCGGGGTTACCTACGAGCAGTACTTC. Amino acid sequence: CSVQKGSGVTYEQYF.

This chain links TRBV5-1 with TRBJ1-2; a possible D gene is TRBD1 (5 bases). V lost 0 bases, J lost 2 bases, and 8 bases lay in between. The CDR3 sequence is 14 residues long. The V gene's germline CDR1 is SGHRS and CDR2 YFSETQ. CDR3 coding DNA: TGCGCCAGCAGCTTGGATACAGGCAACTATGGCTACACCTTC. It encodes CASSLDTGNYGYTF.

This rearrangement joins TRBV5-4 to TRBJ2-1; D is perhaps TRBD2 (6 bases). In germline, CDR1 is SGHNT, CDR2 YYREEE (reference sequence). V lost 2 bases and J lost 2, with 11 bases in between. The CDR3 contains 15 residues. The CDR3 coding sequence is TGTGCCAGCAGCTTTCGGAGGGCCCCCTACAATGAGCAGTTCTTC. Translating it yields CASSFRRAPYNEQFF.

In the case of this clone: Other DNA sequences in this specimen translate into the identical CDR3. The J gene is TRBJ1-1, the V gene TRBV9; the D is unclear. Per the germline V gene, CDR1 is SGDLS and CDR2 is YYNGEE. Trimming stripped 0 bases from V and 1 base from J, with 7 bases between. The CDR3 covers 14 residues. The CDR3 bases are TGTGCCAGCAGCGTAGTAACCGGGAACACTGAAGCTTTCTTT. It is translated as CASSVVTGNTEAFF.

V usage is TRBV15 and J usage is TRBJ1-1; maybe TRBD1 (6 bases). Germline V gene data show CDR1 as LNHNV and CDR2 as YYDKDF (reference sequence). Trimming cost V 4 bases and J 1 base, with 16 bases left between them. The CDR3 runs to 16 residues. The CDR3 spells CATSTRSQGKNTEAFF. The CDR3, as DNA: TGTGCCACCAGCACCCGATCTCAGGGGAAGAACACTGAAGCTTTCTTT.

This sequence joins TRBV6-4 and TRBJ1-1; weak D call: TRBD1 (5 bases). The V gene's germline CDR1 is MRHNA and CDR2 SNTAGT. V dropped 4 bases and J dropped 3 bases, with 9 bases sitting between them. The CDR3 spans 13 residues. Here the CDR3 DNA reads TGTGCCAGCAGTGTGACAGCCGACACTGAAGCTTTCTTT. This codes for CASSVTADTEAFF.

The rearrangement joins TRBV10-2 to TRBJ2-5, with TRBD2 identical over 7 bases. CDR1 and CDR2 from the germline V gene are WSHSY and SAAADI. This CDR3 region has 14 residues. Trimming took 6 bases from V and 2 from J; bases not matched to a gene: 6. The CDR3, as DNA: TGCGCCAGCAGCCGGGACTACGTGCAAGAGACCCAGTACTTC. This translates into CASSRDYVQETQYF.

V usage is TRBV7-2 and J usage is TRBJ2-3; possibly TRBD2 for D (7 bases). This CDR3 has 17 residues. V was pared by 11 bases and J by 0 bases, with 24 bases between. The germline V gene encodes CDR1 SGHTA and CDR2 FQGNSA. The CDR3 region has the DNA TGTGCCGCCTGGGGGCTAGCGGATGAAGCTAGCACAGATACGCAGTATTTT. Residues: CAAWGLADEASTDTQYF.

The rearrangement uses TRBV19 and TRBJ1-1; the match to TRBD1 covers 9 bases. Trimming at V came to 10 bases and at J to 1 base, leaving 7 bases not matched to a gene. CDR1 is LNHDA and CDR2 is SQIVND in the germline V gene (reference sequence). This CDR3 is built from 14 residues. CDR3 nucleotides: TGTGCCATATCAAAGGACAGGGGGAACACTGAAGCTTTCTTT. The encoded protein is CAISKDRGNTEAFF.

The gene calls are TRBV7-9 and TRBJ2-2; D is unclear. V was shortened by 1 base and J by 6 bases, with 6 bases between the two germline ends. Germline V gene lookup returns CDR1 SEHNR and CDR2 FQNEAQ (reference sequence). The CDR3 extends over 13 amino acids. CDR3 coding DNA: TGTGCCAGCAGCTTAGGAGGTTCCGGGGAGCTGTTTTTT. Amino acids: CASSLGGSGELFF. Looking up the rest from reference TRBV7-9 and TRBJ2-2 gives the full variable domain: DTGVSQNPRHKITKRGQNVTFRCDPISEHNRLYWYRQTLGQGPEFLTYFQNEAQLEKSRLLSDRFSAERPKGSFSTLEIQRTEQGDSAMYLCASSLGGSGELFFGEGSRLTVL.

V and J are TRBV9 and TRBJ1-2; no clear D. The CDR3 extends over 13 amino acids. Deletions cut 4 bases from V and 4 bases from J, with 11 bases between. From germline, CDR1 is SGDLS and CDR2 YYNGEE. Here the CDR3 reads CASSTPDFYGYTF. The CDR3 region has the DNA TGTGCCAGCAGCACCCCGGACTTCTATGGCTACACCTTC.

This rearrangement joins TRBV11-3 to TRBJ2-1; 11 positions agree with TRBD2. The junction had 1 base not matched to a gene; V was cut back by 0 bases and J by 6 bases. The CDR3 runs 15 residues. CDR1 and CDR2 (germline): SGHNT, YENEEA. The CDR3 region is CASSLELAGVNEQFF. CDR3 DNA sequence: TGTGCCAGCAGCTTAGAACTAGCGGGAGTCAATGAGCAGTTCTTC.

This clone came up a few times. The chain carries TRBV7-6 and TRBJ2-1; TRBD2 matches at 7 bases. Germline V CDR1 and CDR2: SGHVS, FNYEAQ. The CDR3 is 16 amino acids. V was pared by 1 base and J by 4 bases, with 7 bases of the junction left unmatched. As DNA, the CDR3 is TGTGCCAGCAGCTTAGGGCGGGGCGGGAGTTACAATGAGCAGTTCTTC. It is translated as CASSLGRGGSYNEQFF.

The J gene is TRBJ2-1, the V gene TRBV9, with a weak D call TRBD1 (6 bases). The V end was cut by 3 bases, the J end by 4 bases, with 14 bases between. The CDR3 spans 15 residues. CDR1 is SGDLS, CDR2 YYNGEE, per germline. The CDR3: CASSGVGAIYNEQFF. The DNA for the CDR3 is TGTGCCAGCAGCGGGGTGGGGGCCATTTACAATGAGCAGTTCTTC.

This clone was observed a single time. The chain has TRBV11-2 and TRBJ2-5; no reliable D call. The CDR3 spans 13 residues. Trimming shortened V by 1 base and J by 3 bases, and 6 bases separated the two germline ends. Germline CDR1 and CDR2: SGHAT and FQNNGV. The CDR3 is CASSLGSEETQYF. CDR3 in DNA: TGTGCCAGCAGCTTAGGCAGCGAAGAGACCCAGTACTTC.

The chain has TRBV5-1 and TRBJ1-3; tentative D call: TRBD1 (5 bases). The CDR3 runs 15 residues. CDR1 is SGHRS and CDR2 is YFSETQ in the germline V gene. V lost 3 bases to trimming and J lost 0 bases, with 10 bases between them. This chain's CDR3 is CASSWGGSSGNTIYF. The DNA of the CDR3 is TGCGCCAGCAGCTGGGGGGGTTCCTCTGGAAACACCATATATTTT.

This clone was observed a handful of times. The genes are TRBV7-2 and TRBJ2-1; D remains ambiguous. Germline CDR1 SGHTA, CDR2 FQGNSA. The CDR3 consists of 14 residues. The germline V and J ends were trimmed by 3 bases and 0 bases, with 6 bases remaining between them. DNA of the CDR3: TGTGCCAGCAGCTTCGGTAGCTCCTACAATGAGCAGTTCTTC. Its translation: CASSFGSSYNEQFF.

This clone was observed a handful of times. The chain recombines TRBV10-2 with TRBJ1-2; 11 nucleotides match TRBD1. CDR1 is WSHSY and CDR2 is SAAADI in the germline V gene. CDR3 length equals 15 residues. V shed 7 bases and J 3 bases; nucleotides not matched to a gene: 7. CDR3 DNA: TGCGCCAGCAATGGACAGGGGGCGACTTACTATGGCTACACCTTC. The encoded protein is CASNGQGATYYGYTF.